This T cell receptor (beta chain) is drawn from a study of T cell responses to AZD1222 COVID-19 vaccine. Broader study findings: Spike regions recognized by vaccine-associated CD4 TCRs spanned the protein, led by 160-218 and 743-854. Spike-specific TCR breadth rose after two AZD1222 doses, and depth rose as well.

With V trimmed by 2 bases and J by 4 bases, 6 bases remained unmatched. This CDR3 has 16 residues. In germline, CDR1 is MNHEY, CDR2 SVGAGI. The table came from immunoSEQ multiplex PCR; TCRdb's copy has only in-frame clones and leaves some out. The sample consists of some 110,000 clones, approximately 84% of them appearing once. This clone was recorded a few times. The antigen is undetermined. This sample comprised peripheral blood, obtained on day 0 of AZD1222 vaccination. The receptor's source is an adult in good health. This chain connects TRBV6-5 to TRBJ2-2; 8 bases line up with TRBD1. In DNA, the CDR3 is TGTGCCAGCAGTTACCAGGGGGCAACACTCACCGGGGAGCTGTTTTTT. Amino acids: CASSYQGATLTGELFF.